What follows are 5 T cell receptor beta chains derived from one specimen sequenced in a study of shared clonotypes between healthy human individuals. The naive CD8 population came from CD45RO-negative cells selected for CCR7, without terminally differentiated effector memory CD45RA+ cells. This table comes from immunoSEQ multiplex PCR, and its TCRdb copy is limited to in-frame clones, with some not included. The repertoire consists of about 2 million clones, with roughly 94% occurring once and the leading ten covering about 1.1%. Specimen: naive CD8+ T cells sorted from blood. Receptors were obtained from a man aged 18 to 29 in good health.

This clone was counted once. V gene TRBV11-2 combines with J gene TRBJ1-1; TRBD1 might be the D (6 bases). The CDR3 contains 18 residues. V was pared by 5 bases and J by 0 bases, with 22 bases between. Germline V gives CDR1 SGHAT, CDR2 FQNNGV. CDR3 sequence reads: CASSPKETAGGMNTEAFF. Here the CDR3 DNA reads TGTGCCAGCAGCCCGAAAGAAACCGCCGGGGGCATGAACACTGAAGCTTTCTTT. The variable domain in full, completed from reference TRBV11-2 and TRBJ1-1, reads EAGVAQSPRYKIIEKRQSVAFWCNPISGHATLYWYQQILGQGPKLLIQFQNNGVVDDSQLPKDRFSAERLKGVDSTLKIQPAKLEDSAVYLCASSPKETAGGMNTEAFFGQGTRLTVV.

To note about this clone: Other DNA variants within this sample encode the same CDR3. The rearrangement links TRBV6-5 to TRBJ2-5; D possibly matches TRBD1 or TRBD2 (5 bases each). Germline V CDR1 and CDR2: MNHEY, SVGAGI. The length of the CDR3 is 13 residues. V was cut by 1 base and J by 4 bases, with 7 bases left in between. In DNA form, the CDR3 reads TGTGCCAGCAGTTACTTTGGGGGAGAGACCCAGTACTTC. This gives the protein CASSYFGGETQYF.

The CDR3 region has the DNA TGTGCCAGCAGTACCCCAATTAGACTAGCGGGAGGTGACACCGGGGAGCTGTTTTTT. This codes for CASSTPIRLAGGDTGELFF. This chain links TRBV27 with TRBJ2-2, with TRBD2 matching over 13 bases. The CDR3 runs to 19 residues. Germline values: CDR1 MNHEY, CDR2 SMNVEV (reference sequence). The ends lost 5 bases at V and 3 bases at J; junction bases unmatched: 12.

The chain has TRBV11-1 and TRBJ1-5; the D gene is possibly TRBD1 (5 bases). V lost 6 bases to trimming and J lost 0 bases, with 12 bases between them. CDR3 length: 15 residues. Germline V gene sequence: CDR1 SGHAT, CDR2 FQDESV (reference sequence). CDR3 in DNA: TGTGCCAGCAGGACGCGGGGGAATAGCAATCAGCCCCAGCATTTT. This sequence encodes CASRTRGNSNQPQHF.

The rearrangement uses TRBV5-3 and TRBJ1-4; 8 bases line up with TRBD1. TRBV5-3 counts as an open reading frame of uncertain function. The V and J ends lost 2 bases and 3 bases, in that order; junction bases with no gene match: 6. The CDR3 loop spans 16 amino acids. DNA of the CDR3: TGTGCCAGAAGCTTCACCCGACAGGGGTCTAATGAAAAACTGTTTTTT. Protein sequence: CARSFTRQGSNEKLFF.